The 30 T cell receptor beta chains reported below all come from one sample, sequenced in a study of blood T cell repertoires in COVID-19. Only in-frame clones appear in the TCRdb table, and some are missing; sequencing was by immunoSEQ multiplex PCR. The sample consists of about 49,000 clones, around 85% of them appearing once. The sequencing input was peripheral blood. The receptors were sampled from a human donor in a cohort sampled during active COVID-19.

This chain joins TRBV28 and TRBJ1-2; 7 bases line up with TRBD1. V lost 6 bases to trimming and J lost 4 bases; unmatched junction nucleotides: 8. CDR1 is MDHEN and CDR2 is SYDVKM in the germline V gene. The CDR3 extends over 14 amino acids. CDR3 in amino acids: CASRTGQLIYGYTF. In nucleotides, the CDR3 is TGTGCCAGCAGGACGGGACAGCTAATCTATGGCTACACCTTC.

This clone was seen a single time. The chain uses TRBV7-3 and TRBJ1-1; D might be TRBD1 (6 bases). Looked up from germline, CDR1 is SGHTA and CDR2 is FQGTGA. Between the trimmed V and J ends, which lost 1 base and 0 bases, there was a span of 21 bases. The CDR3 contains 19 residues. CDR3 in DNA: TGTGCCAGCAGCTTAAAGGGCGGGGGCGGAGCCTTCATGAACACTGAAGCTTTCTTT. The encoded protein is CASSLKGGGGAFMNTEAFF.

This chain joins TRBV6-5 and TRBJ2-2; D uncertain. Germline V CDR1 and CDR2: MNHEY, SVGAGI. V was clipped by 7 bases and J by 4 bases, with 10 bases between them. This CDR3 has 13 residues. Written as DNA, the CDR3 is TGTGCCAGCAAATACAGAGCCACCGGGGAGCTGTTTTTT. Translation gives CASKYRATGELFF.

The chain couples TRBV29-1 to TRBJ1-5, with no clear D. This CDR3 has 14 residues. Germline loops: CDR1 SQVTM, CDR2 ANQGSEA. CDR3 amino acids: CTSGGKNSNQPQHF. In DNA, the CDR3 is TGCACCTCCGGAGGGAAAAATAGCAATCAGCCCCAGCATTTT.

The CDR3 DNA reads TGCGCCAGCAGCCTCGACAGGGTAATGGTTTCACCCCTCCACTTT. It translates to CASSLDRVMVSPLHF. The rearrangement links TRBV5-1 to TRBJ1-6; 7 positions match TRBD1. The V and J ends lost 4 bases and 9 bases, in that order; junction bases with no gene match: 10. The V gene's germline CDR1 is SGHRS and CDR2 YFSETQ. The CDR3 sequence is 15 residues long.

The chain has TRBV6-5 and TRBJ1-2; TRBD1 aligns across 7 bases. Germline lookup yields CDR1 MNHEY and CDR2 SVGAGI. J lost 1 base, V lost 6 bases, and 8 bases had no gene match. The CDR3 has 15 amino acids. CDR3 region: CASSGEGALNYGYTF. Here the CDR3 DNA reads TGTGCCAGCAGCGGTGAGGGGGCGCTTAACTATGGCTACACCTTC.

This clone came up once. The chain recombines TRBV5-1 with TRBJ2-1; TRBD2 aligns across 9 bases. Germline lookup yields CDR1 SGHRS and CDR2 YFSETQ. V trimming: 3 bases; J trimming: 4 bases; junction bases outside the gene matches: 5. The CDR3 length is 15 residues. CDR3 loop: CASSSQAGGYNEQFF. The CDR3 DNA follows: TGCGCCAGCAGCTCTCAAGCGGGAGGATACAATGAGCAGTTCTTC.

In DNA form, the CDR3 reads TGTGCCAGCAGCCTTCTACCGGAGGTCTACGAGCAGTACTTC. This codes for CASSLLPEVYEQYF. J is TRBJ2-7 and V is TRBV5-5; D may be TRBD2 (5 bases). Trimming took 4 bases from V and 3 from J, leaving 14 bases between them. This CDR3 region has 14 residues. Germline V gene data show CDR1 as SGHKS and CDR2 as YYEKEE (reference sequence).

The sample holds a few counts of this clone. The sample holds other DNA sequences that translate to the same CDR3. The chain employs TRBV14 and TRBJ2-7; D may be TRBD1 (5 bases). The CDR3 runs to 14 residues. Germline lookup yields CDR1 SGHDN and CDR2 FVKESK. V gave up 3 bases and J gave up 0 bases, with 9 bases separating them. CDR3 sequence: CASSQTVGSYEQYF. CDR3 nucleotide sequence: TGTGCCAGCAGCCAGACAGTGGGCTCCTACGAGCAGTACTTC.

This clone was observed a handful of times. V usage is TRBV19 and J usage is TRBJ1-5, with 8 bases that match TRBD1. Germline V gene lookup returns CDR1 LNHDA and CDR2 SQIVND (reference sequence). This CDR3 spans 15 amino acids. The trim removed 4 bases at V and 1 base at J, leaving 3 bases unmatched. CDR3 sequence: CASSSRQGSNQPQHF. In DNA form, the CDR3 reads TGTGCCAGTAGTAGCCGACAGGGGAGCAATCAGCCCCAGCATTTT.

The V and J genes are TRBV7-9 and TRBJ2-5; 10 bases are a match to TRBD2. The CDR3 runs to 15 residues. Germline assignment: CDR1 SEHNR and CDR2 FQNEAQ (reference sequence). The V gene end was trimmed by 5 bases and the J gene end by 4 bases; junction bases not matched to a gene: 7. CDR3 nucleotide sequence: TGTGCCAGCAGCCCCGGGGTAGCGGGGGGAGAGACCCAGTACTTC. Protein product: CASSPGVAGGETQYF.

V gene TRBV12-3 or TRBV12-4 combines with J gene TRBJ1-1; no clear D gene. The CDR3 is 12 amino acids. V was shortened by 0 bases and J by 7 bases, with 6 bases between the two germline ends. The CDR3 DNA follows: TGTGCCAGCAGTTTAGCGATCGGTGAAGCTTTCTTT. The encoded protein is CASSLAIGEAFF.

V usage is TRBV5-6 and J usage is TRBJ1-2; 9 bases are shared with TRBD1. Germline V CDR1 and CDR2: SGHDT, YYEEEE. The CDR3 is 16 amino acids. V trimming: 4 bases; J trimming: 4 bases; junction bases outside the gene matches: 11. CDR3 nucleotide sequence: TGTGCCAGCAGCGTGACACTGGGACAGGGTGGCTATGGCTACACCTTC. This gives the protein CASSVTLGQGGYGYTF.

The rearrangement joins TRBV5-1 to TRBJ2-1, with 7 bases aligning to TRBD1. This CDR3 region has 16 residues. CDR1 is SGHRS, CDR2 YFSETQ, per germline. V trimming: 4 bases; J trimming: 9 bases; junction bases outside the gene matches: 16. The DNA of the CDR3 is TGCGCCAGCAGCCTGGCAGGGGTACGAGGACAGGCTGAGCAGTTCTTC. Encoded protein: CASSLAGVRGQAEQFF.

This clone was recorded only once. This chain uses TRBV2 with TRBJ2-1; possible D gene TRBD1, 6 bases. The CDR3 is 12 amino acids. Germline V gives CDR1 SNHLY, CDR2 FYNNEI. V lost 8 bases to trimming and J lost 6 bases, with 11 bases between them. The CDR3 loop is CASSGQRNEQFF. CDR3 DNA: TGTGCCAGCTCAGGACAGCGCAATGAGCAGTTCTTC. The full variable domain, rest sourced from reference TRBV2 and TRBJ2-1, is EPEVTQTPSHQVTQMGQEVILRCVPISNHLYFYWYRQILGQKVEFLVSFYNNEISEKSEIFDDQFSVERPDGSNFTLKIRSTKLEDSAMYFCASSGQRNEQFFGPGTRLTVL.

This clone was counted a few times. This chain links TRBV19 with TRBJ2-1, with 9 bases aligning to TRBD1. The CDR3 is 16 amino acids. Germline V CDR1 and CDR2: LNHDA, SQIVND (reference sequence). V shed 4 bases and J 3 bases; nucleotides not matched to a gene: 7. The CDR3 region is CASSRYRGQIYNEQFF. CDR3 DNA: TGTGCCAGTAGTAGATACAGGGGGCAAATCTACAATGAGCAGTTCTTC. Full variable domain (rest looked up from reference TRBV19 and TRBJ2-1): DGGITQSPKYLFRKEGQNVTLSCEQNLNHDAMYWYRQDPGQGLRLIYYSQIVNDFQKGDIAEGYSVSREKKESFPLTVTSAQKNPTAFYLCASSRYRGQIYNEQFFGPGTRLTVL.

V is TRBV9 and J is TRBJ1-1; no reliable D call. Trimming pared 10 bases from V and 4 bases from J, leaving 11 bases between. The CDR3 contains 11 residues. Germline V gives CDR1 SGDLS, CDR2 YYNGEE. CDR3 sequence reads: CAPAGGTEAFF. For the CDR3, the DNA is TGTGCCCCCGCCGGAGGCACTGAAGCTTTCTTT.

The gene calls are TRBV6-1 and TRBJ2-1; D gene uncertain. CDR1 MNHNS and CDR2 SASEGT come from the germline V gene. CDR3 size: 16 residues. The V and J ends lost 2 bases and 0 bases respectively, with 11 bases between them. The CDR3 nucleotides are TGTGCCAGCAGTGAATATGGTTACATCTCCTACAATGAGCAGTTCTTC. Translated: CASSEYGYISYNEQFF.

This chain joins TRBV13 and TRBJ1-6; possible D gene TRBD1, 6 bases. This CDR3 has 16 residues. V was clipped by 1 base and J by 5 bases, with 12 bases between them. Per the germline V gene, CDR1 is PRHDT and CDR2 is FYEKMQ (reference sequence). CDR3 protein: CASSLVRGRDNSPLHF. The CDR3 nucleotides read TGTGCCAGCAGCTTAGTCAGGGGACGGGATAATTCACCCCTCCACTTT.

The chain is built from TRBV2 and TRBJ2-7, with 7 bases matching TRBD1. In germline, CDR1 is SNHLY, CDR2 FYNNEI. The CDR3 is 14 residues long. Germline trimming cut 5 bases from V and 2 bases from J; bases unmatched to any gene: 6. The CDR3 bases are TGTGCCAGCAGTCCACAGGGGATTCCCTACGAGCAGTACTTC. This gives the protein CASSPQGIPYEQYF.

This sequence joins TRBV18 and TRBJ1-4, with 8 nucleotides matching TRBD1. Per germline, CDR1 KGHSH and CDR2 LQKENI. The CDR3 length is 17 residues. J gave up 8 bases and V 3 bases, and 14 bases lay outside the gene matches. The CDR3 DNA is TGTGCCAGCTCACCGGGACAGGCCCTTGTTTCAGTCGAAAAACTGTTTTTT. Protein sequence: CASSPGQALVSVEKLFF.

V and J are TRBV7-8 and TRBJ1-6; D might be TRBD1 (6 bases). This CDR3 is built from 18 residues. Trimming removed 5 bases from V and 1 base from J, with 18 bases in between. Germline V gene sequence: CDR1 SGHVS, CDR2 FQNEAQ. CDR3 coding DNA: TGTGCCAGCAGCCCGTTAAGACAGGTAAATTCCTATAATTCACCCCTCCACTTT. It specifies CASSPLRQVNSYNSPLHF.

This clone was found a few times. V usage is TRBV5-4 and J usage is TRBJ2-3, with 7 bases that match TRBD2. After removal of 2 bases from V and 2 bases from J, the junction contained 5 bases not matched to a gene. The CDR3 runs to 15 residues. Per the germline V gene, CDR1 is SGHNT and CDR2 is YYREEE (reference sequence). The CDR3 coding sequence is TGTGCCAGCAGCTTCCCCGGGACTAACACAGATACGCAGTATTTT. This sequence encodes CASSFPGTNTDTQYF.

The chain uses TRBV5-4 and TRBJ2-7; 10 bases map to TRBD1. The CDR3 is made up of 15 amino acids. The germline V gene has CDR1 SGHNT and CDR2 YYREEE (reference sequence). With V trimmed by 4 bases and J by 6 bases, 10 bases remained unmatched. CDR3 DNA sequence: TGTGCCAGCAGCCAAGGGGGGACAGGGGCTATCGAGCAGTACTTC. This gives the protein CASSQGGTGAIEQYF.

This chain connects TRBV10-3 to TRBJ2-5; 7 nucleotides match TRBD2. Unmatched junction bases numbered 3, after V lost 4 bases and J lost 1 base. The germline gives CDR1 ENHRY, CDR2 SYGVKD. This CDR3 is 14 amino acids long. CDR3 amino acids: CAISVAGVQETQYF. The CDR3 DNA is TGTGCCATCAGTGTGGCGGGAGTCCAAGAGACCCAGTACTTC.

A few counts support this clone. The chain joins TRBV2 to TRBJ2-7, with D possibly TRBD2 on 5 matching bases. CDR3 length: 15 residues. Germline CDR1 is SNHLY and CDR2 is FYNNEI. With 7 bases removed from V and 2 bases from J, the gap between germline ends came to 18 bases. The CDR3 DNA is TGTGCCAGCATCTCCGGGATAGGAGTGCCCTACGAGCAGTACTTC. Translated, it gives CASISGIGVPYEQYF.

CDR3: CASSQRQGPAYNSPLHF. The CDR3 DNA sequence: TGCGCCAGCAGTCAACGCCAGGGGCCGGCCTATAATTCACCCCTCCACTTT. This chain joins TRBV23-1 and TRBJ1-6; weak D call: TRBD1 (6 bases). TRBV23-1 is known as an ORF, though its function is uncertain. CDR3 length equals 17 residues. Trimming removed 2 bases at V and 2 bases at J, with 13 bases between.

The chain has TRBV9 and TRBJ2-3; 7 nucleotides agree with TRBD1. The J segment lost 1 base and the V segment lost 3 bases, leaving 5 bases of the junction unmatched. CDR1 SGDLS and CDR2 YYNGEE come from the germline V gene. The CDR3 loop spans 15 amino acids. The CDR3 bases are TGTGCCAGCAGCGGGCGGACAGGAGGCACAGATACGCAGTATTTT. Protein sequence: CASSGRTGGTDTQYF.

The J gene is TRBJ2-7, the V gene TRBV27; the match to TRBD1 covers 8 bases. The CDR3 is made up of 14 amino acids. V dropped 4 bases and J dropped 2; count of bases not matched to a gene: 4. Germline lookup yields CDR1 MNHEY and CDR2 SMNVEV (reference sequence). The CDR3, as DNA: TGTGCCAGCAGTTCGACAGGGGTCCCCTACGAGCAGTACTTC. Translated, it gives CASSSTGVPYEQYF.

The rearrangement joins TRBV2 to TRBJ1-1; the match to TRBD1 covers 11 bases. The trim removed 3 bases at V and 1 base at J, leaving 1 base unmatched. Germline CDR1 and CDR2: SNHLY and FYNNEI. The CDR3 extends over 15 amino acids. CDR3 coding DNA: TGTGCCAGCAGTGACGGGACAGGGGGGAACACTGAAGCTTTCTTT. It encodes CASSDGTGGNTEAFF.